These T cell receptor beta chains were read from a single sample in a study of type 1 regulatory T cells. Which antigens these TCRs recognize remains unknown. TCRdb re-called the reads with MiXCR, one entry per CDR3 protein. The sample contains roughly 71,000 distinct CDR3 sequences, more than 20% of which appear only once. The sequenced material came from cultured type 1 regulatory T (Tr1) cells, either the whole culture or a sorted fraction (not recorded which). The receptors come from a human donor in good health. CDR3s include the opening cysteine and the closing phenylalanine or tryptophan. The D gene is left open where the match is weak.

d_gene	v_gene	CDR3aa
.	TRBV3-1	CASSQLMNTEAFF
.	TRBV20-1	CSARGFNEQFF
TRBD1	TRBV5-1	CASSLGTGKSSYEQYF
TRBD2	TRBV30	CAWSTGTSKFF
.	TRBV7-2	CASSLGSRTDTQYF
TRBD2	TRBV20-1	CSAREPSGSYEQYF
TRBD1	TRBV15	CATSGALGQGLDTQYF
.	TRBV2	CASSGGALTNTGELFF
.	TRBV18	CASSSATNEKLFF
.	TRBV2	CASSEQLMSGNTTYF
TRBD1	TRBV5-5	CASSQAGQGVEKLFF
.	TRBV10-3	CAISEVAEETQYF
TRBD2	TRBV9	CASSVTAGGALNEQFF
.	TRBV14	CASSQHLGASHEQFF
.	TRBV5-4	CASSPGTNSPLHF
.	TRBV2	CASTPGQMDEQYF
.	TRBV11-1	CASSLAGVVHEQFF
.	TRBV29-1	CSAMEVPGGIQYF
.	TRBV5-5	CASTSGPFKDNEQFF
.	TRBV12-2	CASRYTSGPAYEQFF
TRBD1	TRBV20-1	CSAPQGARSTGELFF
.	TRBV6-1	CASSQSYSNQPQHF
.	TRBV3-1	CASSQGGTSRMNTEAFF
.	TRBV7-2	CASSVRQANTGELFF
TRBD2	TRBV5-1	CASSDQRGSGDTQYF
.	TRBV4-3	CASSHAGRGLFF
TRBD1	TRBV7-3	CASSSTGGRNTEAFF
.	TRBV6-5	CASVGSGNTIYF
.	TRBV12-3/TRBV12-4	CASRETGRDEQFF
.	TRBV5-1	CASSLGQETDTQYF
.	TRBV6-1	CASSEQETQYF
.	TRBV18	CASSQGAFTGELFF
TRBD2	TRBV12-3/TRBV12-4	CASSMTSGSYEQYF
TRBD2	TRBV20-1	CSAATSADTQYF
.	TRBV20-1	CSAGGSSYEQYF
.	TRBV24-1	CATSDFMDTQYF
.	TRBV6-1	CASMKQLNTEAFF
.	TRBV10-3	CATSLEGTGELFF
.	TRBV2	CASRVRGEGLNTEAFF
TRBD1	TRBV27	CASSFRDRGYYGYTF
TRBD1	TRBV5-4	CASSSAQGAVETQYF
.	TRBV7-6	CASSSDTGISRAEAFF
TRBD2	TRBV7-6	CASSSTAGEAHTQYF
TRBD1	TRBV29-1	CSVATRGNQPQHF
TRBD2	TRBV3-1	CASSQAISGSSGNEQFF
.	TRBV20-1	CSAVGKNYGYTF
.	TRBV12-3/TRBV12-4	CASSLQDGGELFF
TRBD1	TRBV24-1	CATLRQGERYNEQFF
.	TRBV18	CASSPSASSYEQYF
.	TRBV14	CASSQDPYTQYF
.	TRBV4-2	CASSQLGSTDTQYF
.	TRBV5-1	CASSLDSPSYEQYF
.	TRBV28	CASSRHTGPYEQYF
.	TRBV4-2	CASSQEATTDTQYF
.	TRBV6-5	CASREPAGTEQFF
TRBD1	TRBV11-2	CASSPGQPNEQFF
.	TRBV20-1	CSAPHMSSYEQYF
.	TRBV5-1	CASSLGSSDTGELFF
.	TRBV18	CASSQAGNTEAFF